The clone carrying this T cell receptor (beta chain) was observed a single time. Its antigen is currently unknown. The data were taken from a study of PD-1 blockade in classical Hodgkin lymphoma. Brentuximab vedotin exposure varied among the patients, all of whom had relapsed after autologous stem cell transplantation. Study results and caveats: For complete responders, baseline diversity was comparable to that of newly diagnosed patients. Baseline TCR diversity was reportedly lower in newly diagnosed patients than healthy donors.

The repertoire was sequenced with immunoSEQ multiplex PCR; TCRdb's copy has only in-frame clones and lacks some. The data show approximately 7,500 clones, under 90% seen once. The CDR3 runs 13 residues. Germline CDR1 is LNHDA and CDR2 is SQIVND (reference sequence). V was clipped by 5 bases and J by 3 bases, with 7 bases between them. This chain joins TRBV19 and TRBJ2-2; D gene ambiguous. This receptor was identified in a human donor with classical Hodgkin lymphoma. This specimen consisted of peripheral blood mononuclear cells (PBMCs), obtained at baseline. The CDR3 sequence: CASSVSDTGELFF. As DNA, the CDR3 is TGTGCCAGTAGTGTATCCGACACCGGGGAGCTGTTTTTT.